Each of the 26 T cell receptor beta chains below was sequenced from the same sample in a study of cytomegalovirus exposure and HLA in healthy donors. The PCR ran on 60 Vbeta and 13 Jbeta primers. Assay: immunoSEQ multiplex PCR; the TCRdb copy retains only in-frame clones and omits some. Of 65,000 to 75,000 clones detected, 65% to 70% appear once; the ten largest clones hold approximately 2%. Sequenced input: PBMCs. These receptors were obtained from a woman between 25 and 40 years old in good health and CMV-seronegative.

The V call is TRBV6-5, the J call TRBJ2-5, with D maybe TRBD1 (6 bases). The V end lost 6 bases, the J end lost 5 bases, and 7 bases lay between the germline ends. Germline-derived CDR1 and CDR2 are MNHEY and SVGAGI. CDR3 length equals 11 residues. DNA of the CDR3: TGTGCCAGCAGCCAGGGGGAGACCCAGTACTTC. Its protein is CASSQGETQYF.

This clone has a single count. V usage is TRBV29-1 and J usage is TRBJ2-2, with D possibly TRBD2 on 6 matching bases. The CDR3 is 14 residues long. CDR1 is SQVTM, CDR2 ANQGSEA, per germline. Trimming stripped 6 bases from V and 3 bases from J, with 14 bases between. The CDR3 DNA reads as TGCAGCGTGCTGAGCGGGCCATACACCGGGGAGCTGTTTTTT. Amino acids: CSVLSGPYTGELFF.

This clone was counted between two and nine times. The genes are TRBV4-3 and TRBJ2-3; TRBD1 is a possible D gene (6 bases). The CDR3 loop spans 16 amino acids. CDR1 LGHNA and CDR2 YSLEER come from the germline V gene. Deletions cut 1 base from V and 6 bases from J, with 17 bases between. In nucleotides, the CDR3 is TGCGCCAGCAGCCAAGGATCCGGACAGTCTGCGGATACGCAGTATTTT. Encoded protein: CASSQGSGQSADTQYF.

This clone was picked up one time. The chain couples TRBV23-1 to TRBJ2-1; TRBD2 matches 10 bases. TRBV23-1 is designated an ORF whose function remains uncertain. Trimming cost V 5 bases and J 2 bases; bases outside gene matches: 6. The CDR3 is made up of 16 amino acids. The CDR3 protein is CASSTSGGAPYNEQFF. The DNA of the CDR3 is TGCGCCAGCAGTACAAGCGGGGGGGCCCCCTACAATGAGCAGTTCTTC.

The chain combines TRBV5-5 with TRBJ2-7, with D perhaps matching TRBD1 (6 bases). Deletions cut 0 bases from V and 4 bases from J, with 8 bases between. Germline V gene data show CDR1 as SGHKS and CDR2 as YYEKEE (reference sequence). CDR3 length: 13 residues. The CDR3 DNA reads TGTGCCAGCAGCTTGGGGACAGAGTACGAGCAGTACTTC. It yields the protein CASSLGTEYEQYF.

The rearrangement joins TRBV7-9 to TRBJ1-1, with D perhaps matching TRBD1 (5 bases). The CDR3 covers 14 residues. In germline, CDR1 is SEHNR, CDR2 FQNEAQ (reference sequence). V was clipped by 3 bases and J by 2 bases, with 10 bases between them. The CDR3 loop is CASSFGATNTEAFF. The CDR3 bases are TGTGCCAGCAGCTTTGGGGCAACAAACACTGAAGCTTTCTTT.

This clone was detected a few times. DNA of the CDR3: TGTGCCATCAGTGAGTTGGGTCCGGGGGGGCCGGAGACCCAGTACTTC. Translation gives CAISELGPGGPETQYF. This chain links TRBV10-3 with TRBJ2-5, with 8 bases aligning to TRBD2. The trim removed 1 base at V and 5 bases at J, leaving 9 bases unmatched. This CDR3 has 16 amino acids. Germline values: CDR1 ENHRY, CDR2 SYGVKD.

This clone was detected a few times. The rearrangement joins TRBV6-6 to TRBJ2-1, with D possibly being TRBD1 (5 bases). This CDR3 is 14 amino acids long. CDR1 MNHNY and CDR2 SVGAGI come from the germline V gene (reference sequence). Trimming left V 0 bases short and J 4 bases short, with 7 bases between. The CDR3, as DNA: TGTGCCAGCAGTTACTCTGGGGCATACAATGAGCAGTTCTTC. This gives the protein CASSYSGAYNEQFF.

This clone came up a few times. This chain joins TRBV4-2 and TRBJ1-2; D is uncertain. Between the trimmed V and J ends, which lost 4 bases and 4 bases, there was a span of 19 bases. CDR1 is LGHNA and CDR2 is YNFKEQ in the germline V gene. The CDR3 extends over 16 amino acids. CDR3 residues: CASSREPSEAPYGYTF. The CDR3 DNA is TGTGCCAGCAGCCGGGAGCCGTCGGAGGCCCCCTATGGCTACACCTTC.

The chain joins TRBV27 to TRBJ2-5, with 7 bases matching TRBD1. Germline V gene lookup returns CDR1 MNHEY and CDR2 SMNVEV (reference sequence). Trimming at V came to 3 bases and at J to 4 bases, leaving 5 bases not matched to a gene. This CDR3 comprises 14 residues. CDR3 nucleotide sequence: TGTGCCAGCAGTTTGGCACACAGGGGAGAGACCCAGTACTTC. It translates to CASSLAHRGETQYF.

There are a few counts of this clone. V is TRBV30 and J is TRBJ2-5; 7 bases align to TRBD1. The CDR3 contains 13 residues. Germline-derived CDR1 and CDR2 are GTSNPN and SVGIG (reference sequence). J was trimmed by 2 bases and V by 2 bases; bases with no gene match: 2. CDR3 bases: TGTGCCTGGAGTTCCAGGGGGCAAGAGACCCAGTACTTC. Protein: CAWSSRGQETQYF.

This chain joins TRBV6-4 and TRBJ1-5; 8 bases line up with TRBD1. The germline V gene encodes CDR1 MRHNA and CDR2 SNTAGT. The CDR3 is 13 amino acids. The V segment lost 8 bases and the J segment 9 bases; nucleotides outside the gene matches: 9. CDR3 in amino acids: CASPQGAGGPQHF. In nucleotides, the CDR3 is TGTGCCAGCCCGCAGGGGGCCGGGGGGCCCCAGCATTTT.

The DNA of the CDR3 is TGCGCCAGCAGTGAAGGGGGAGAGACTGAAGCTTTCTTT. It is translated as CASSEGGETEAFF. V and J are TRBV10-1 and TRBJ1-1, with D possibly TRBD1 on 6 matching bases. The ends were cut back, 3 bases at V and 5 bases at J, with 10 bases in the middle. Germline loops: CDR1 WNHNN, CDR2 SYGVQD (reference sequence). The CDR3 extends over 13 amino acids.

The table lists this clone with a few counts. The chain recombines TRBV6-1 with TRBJ2-4, with TRBD2 as a possible D gene (7 bases). Per the germline V gene, CDR1 is MNHNS and CDR2 is SASEGT. The CDR3 length is 14 residues. V shed 5 bases and J shed 4 bases, with 12 bases lying between them. The CDR3 sequence: CASSSGGGKNIQYF. The CDR3 nucleotides read TGTGCCAGCAGTTCGGGGGGCGGAAAAAACATTCAGTACTTC.

The V gene is TRBV5-1, the J gene TRBJ2-3; 9 positions match TRBD1. Per the germline V gene, CDR1 is SGHRS and CDR2 is YFSETQ. This CDR3 spans 16 amino acids. V trimming: 1 base; J trimming: 2 bases; junction bases outside the gene matches: 5. CDR3 nucleotides: TGCGCCAGCAGCTTGAGGACAGGGGATACCACAGATACGCAGTATTTT. Protein product: CASSLRTGDTTDTQYF.

This chain joins TRBV4-2 and TRBJ2-7; TRBD2 matches at 8 bases. Germline assignment: CDR1 LGHNA and CDR2 YNFKEQ. V was clipped by 1 base and J by 7 bases; unmatched bases: 9. The CDR3 loop spans 15 amino acids. CDR3 in amino acids: CASSQGAGEEGEQYF. The CDR3 coding sequence is TGTGCCAGCAGCCAAGGAGCGGGGGAAGAGGGGGAGCAGTACTTC.

The chain links TRBV7-8 to TRBJ1-2; D gene ambiguous. The CDR3 covers 14 residues. The V end lost 0 bases, the J end lost 5 bases, and 10 bases lay between the germline ends. Looked up from germline, CDR1 is SGHVS and CDR2 is FQNEAQ. The CDR3 spells CASSLAVQNYGYTF. The CDR3 nucleotides are TGTGCCAGCAGCTTAGCGGTTCAGAATTATGGCTACACCTTC.

This clone appeared a few times. The chain employs TRBV7-9 and TRBJ1-1; D is unresolved. Trimming left V 5 bases short and J 9 bases short, with 13 bases between. Germline CDR1 is SEHNR and CDR2 is FQNEAQ (reference sequence). CDR3 size: 12 residues. The DNA for the CDR3 is TGTGCCAGCAGCCTTGTCGACTCCCAAGCTTTCTTT. Its protein product is CASSLVDSQAFF.

This clone was observed a few times. The genes are TRBV19 and TRBJ1-5, with a possible D match to TRBD1 (5 bases). V was clipped by 6 bases and J by 5 bases, with 20 bases between them. The V gene's germline CDR1 is LNHDA and CDR2 SQIVND (reference sequence). The CDR3 consists of 16 residues. This chain's CDR3 is CASSDPGTGGHQPQHF. Written as DNA, the CDR3 is TGTGCCAGTAGCGATCCTGGGACCGGGGGTCATCAGCCCCAGCATTTT.

The gene calls are TRBV9 and TRBJ1-2; TRBD1 is a possible D gene (5 bases). There are 14 residues in the CDR3. Trimming shortened V by 4 bases and J by 8 bases, and 18 bases separated the two germline ends. The germline V gene encodes CDR1 SGDLS and CDR2 YYNGEE. The CDR3 nucleotides are TGTGCCAGCAGCCCCCGAAGGGGTAATCTGGGCTACACCTTC. This encodes CASSPRRGNLGYTF.

The gene calls are TRBV7-6 and TRBJ1-2, with D possibly TRBD1 on 6 matching bases. Germline V lookup: CDR1 SGHVS, CDR2 FNYEAQ. Trimming took off 5 bases at V and 2 bases at J, with 9 bases between the two ends. The CDR3 covers 13 residues. DNA for the CDR3: TGTGCCAGCAGCCCACAGGGCAACTATGGCTACACCTTC. Protein sequence: CASSPQGNYGYTF.

V is TRBV4-3 and J is TRBJ2-7; TRBD1 agrees at 8 bases. Germline V lookup: CDR1 LGHNA, CDR2 YSLEER. J lost 3 bases, V lost 4 bases, and 5 bases had no gene match. CDR3 length: 14 residues. CDR3 bases: TGCGCCAGCAGCCTACAGGGGGGATACTACGAGCAGTACTTC. Protein product: CASSLQGGYYEQYF.

The chain joins TRBV6-1 to TRBJ2-5; 8 bases match TRBD1. CDR1 is MNHNS, CDR2 SASEGT, per germline. The CDR3 is 14 amino acids. Trimming at V came to 5 bases and at J to 2 bases, leaving 4 bases not matched to a gene. CDR3 bases: TGTGCCAGCAGTTTGGGACAGGTACAAGAGACCCAGTACTTC. Translating gives CASSLGQVQETQYF.

The table lists this clone with a count of one. The rearrangement joins TRBV9 to TRBJ2-3; D uncertain. The CDR3 has 11 amino acids. CDR1 SGDLS and CDR2 YYNGEE come from the germline V gene. Trimming cost V 2 bases and J 5 bases, with 3 bases left between them. DNA of the CDR3: TGTGCCAGCAGCGTCGGAGATACGCAGTATTTT. It translates to CASSVGDTQYF.

The table lists this clone with a count of one. The rearrangement uses TRBV10-3 and TRBJ1-3, with D possibly matching TRBD1 (6 bases). CDR3 size: 18 residues. Germline V lookup: CDR1 ENHRY, CDR2 SYGVKD. The V gene lost 1 base and the J gene lost 0 bases, with 16 bases spanning the gap. Here the CDR3 DNA reads TGTGCCATCAGTGAGTTGGCGTCCGGACAGTACTCTGGAAACACCATATATTTT. Its protein is CAISELASGQYSGNTIYF.

The chain uses TRBV7-3 and TRBJ2-3, with D uncertain. The CDR3 runs 13 residues. Trimming took off 2 bases at V and 5 bases at J, with 8 bases between the two ends. The germline V gene has CDR1 SGHTA and CDR2 FQGTGA. In DNA form, the CDR3 reads TGTGCCAGCAGCTTAGGGTGGAGAGATACGCAGTATTTT. Protein product: CASSLGWRDTQYF.